A single sample is the source of the 28 T cell receptor beta chains below, sequenced in a study of regulatory T cells in long-lasting Graves disease. Time point: persistent/refractory GD, antithyroid drugs over 5 years with positive TRAb. PBMC-extracted RNA yielded the TCR library. Building the TCR beta libraries relied on iRepertoire HTBI primers, and CDR3 regions underwent Arm-PCR. TCRdb reprocessed the multiplex PCR reads with MiXCR, giving one entry per CDR3 protein. In the table there are around 460,000 distinct CDR3 sequences, less than 25% of which are singletons. The source was peripheral blood mononuclear cells (PBMCs), collected when the disease was refractory, from a patient treated with antithyroid drugs. These receptors all come from a female donor with Graves disease.

This clonotype was seen more than once but under ten times. The rearrangement joins TRBV9 to TRBJ2-5; no clear D. Germline V lookup: CDR1 SGDLS, CDR2 YYNGEE. V lost 7 bases and J lost 0, with 10 bases in between. This CDR3 comprises 13 residues. The DNA for the CDR3 is TGTGCCAGCGGCAGTGAGTACCAAGAGACCCAGTACTTC. It specifies CASGSEYQETQYF.

This chain uses TRBV5-1 with TRBJ1-4; no firm D call. V lost 0 bases to trimming and J lost 7 bases, with 19 bases between them. The CDR3 extends over 17 amino acids. The germline V gene has CDR1 SGHRS and CDR2 YFSETQ. The CDR3 spells CASSLGSGVEASEKLFF. Here the CDR3 DNA reads TGCGCCAGCAGCTTGGGCTCTGGCGTGGAAGCTAGTGAAAAACTGTTTTTT.

The chain combines TRBV7-2 with TRBJ2-2; 12 bases map to TRBD1. The V segment lost 6 bases and the J segment 5 bases; nucleotides outside the gene matches: 10. From germline, CDR1 is SGHTA and CDR2 FQGNSA. The CDR3 length is 17 residues. DNA for the CDR3: TGTGCCAGCAGATTAAATCCGGGACAGGGGGCAACCGGGGAGCTGTTTTTT. It encodes CASRLNPGQGATGELFF.

This clonotype was picked up a small number of times. This rearrangement joins TRBV29-1 to TRBJ2-7; the D call may be TRBD1 or TRBD2 (5 bases each). The CDR3 spans 12 residues. With 2 bases removed from V and 6 bases from J, the gap between germline ends came to 11 bases. Germline V gene data show CDR1 as SQVTM and CDR2 as ANQGSEA. CDR3 amino acids: CSVEKGGGEQYF. CDR3 nucleotides: TGCAGCGTTGAAAAGGGTGGGGGCGAGCAGTACTTC.

The genes are TRBV6-2 or TRBV6-3 and TRBJ2-7; 7 bases line up with TRBD2. The V segment lost 5 bases and the J segment 0 bases; nucleotides outside the gene matches: 7. Germline CDR1 reads MNHEY; CDR2 reads SVGEGT. The CDR3 extends over 15 amino acids. As DNA, the CDR3 is TGTGCCAGCAGTGAAGGGCTAGCGGACTCCTACGAGCAGTACTTC. Encoded protein: CASSEGLADSYEQYF.

This clonotype was counted a single time. This chain joins TRBV7-2 and TRBJ2-1; D ambiguous. The germline V gene encodes CDR1 SGHTA and CDR2 FQGNSA. V dropped 2 bases and J dropped 5 bases, with 16 bases sitting between them. This CDR3 has 16 amino acids. The CDR3, as DNA: TGTGCCAGCAGCTTATCCCCCCTTGACACACACAATGAGCAGTTCTTC. Translating gives CASSLSPLDTHNEQFF.

The chain combines TRBV6-2 or TRBV6-3 with TRBJ1-4, with D hard to call. The CDR3 has 14 amino acids. Germline-derived CDR1 and CDR2 are MNHEY and SVGEGT. Trimming took off 0 bases at V and 5 bases at J, with 7 bases between the two ends. The CDR3 nucleotides are TGTGCCAGCAGTTACTCGAACGAAAATGAAAAACTGTTTTTT. As protein: CASSYSNENEKLFF.

This clonotype was found a few times. The rearrangement links TRBV20-1 to TRBJ2-5; D is perhaps TRBD1 or TRBD2 (5 bases each). The CDR3 extends over 13 amino acids. The ends were cut back, 0 bases at V and 4 bases at J, with 9 bases in the middle. Per the germline V gene, CDR1 is DFQATT and CDR2 is SNEGSKA (reference sequence). The CDR3 protein is CSARDPGPETQYF. For the CDR3, the DNA is TGCAGTGCTAGAGATCCGGGGCCAGAGACCCAGTACTTC.

This clonotype was counted only a few times. The chain carries TRBV7-9 and TRBJ1-2, with 10 bases fitting TRBD1. The V segment lost 2 bases and the J segment 3 bases; nucleotides outside the gene matches: 3. CDR1 SEHNR and CDR2 FQNEAQ come from the germline V gene (reference sequence). The CDR3 totals 15 residues. This CDR3 reads CASSLPGTGDYGYTF. Written as DNA, the CDR3 is TGTGCCAGCAGCTTACCCGGGACAGGGGACTATGGCTACACCTTC. The full variable domain, in which reference TRBV7-9 and TRBJ1-2 provide the parts outside the CDR3, is DTGVSQNPRHKITKRGQNVTFRCDPISEHNRLYWYRQTLGQGPEFLTYFQNEAQLEKSRLLSDRFSAERPKGSFSTLEIQRTEQGDSAMYLCASSLPGTGDYGYTFGSGTRLTVV.

The J gene is TRBJ2-2, the V gene TRBV30; 12 bases are shared with TRBD2. Germline CDR1 is GTSNPN and CDR2 is SVGIG (reference sequence). The CDR3 loop spans 15 amino acids. V was pared by 4 bases and J by 1 base, with 1 base of the junction left unmatched. The DNA for the CDR3 is TGTGCCTGGAAGACTAGCGGGAGGAACACCGGGGAGCTGTTTTTT. It codes for CAWKTSGRNTGELFF.

The count of this clonotype is one. The V call is TRBV19, the J call TRBJ2-7; D gene unclear. CDR1 and CDR2 (germline): LNHDA, SQIVND (reference sequence). The CDR3 spans 15 residues. Trimming shortened V by 3 bases and J by 4 bases, and 16 bases separated the two germline ends. The CDR3 region is CASSIRSDGRYEQYF. CDR3 DNA sequence: TGTGCCAGTAGTATTCGGAGCGACGGCAGGTACGAGCAGTACTTC.

The chain links TRBV7-2 to TRBJ1-6; 9 nucleotides match TRBD1. After removal of 5 bases from V and 5 bases from J, the junction contained 7 bases not matched to a gene. CDR3 length: 16 amino acids. CDR1 is SGHTA and CDR2 is FQGNSA in the germline V gene. The CDR3 here is CASSPLGQGNNSPLHF. The CDR3 coding sequence is TGTGCCAGCAGCCCATTAGGACAGGGGAATAATTCACCCCTCCACTTT.

In this sample, this clonotype turned up many times. The J gene is TRBJ1-6, the V gene TRBV20-1, with D possibly TRBD1 on 5 matching bases. Trimming stripped 1 base from V and 9 bases from J, with 10 bases between. Germline V gene sequence: CDR1 DFQATT, CDR2 SNEGSKA (reference sequence). The CDR3 is 13 amino acids. CDR3 sequence (DNA): TGCAGTGCTAGAGCGGGGAGGGGTTCACCCCTCCACTTT. Translating it yields CSARAGRGSPLHF.

This clonotype was seen a few times. The chain uses TRBV7-3 and TRBJ2-7, with D unclear. This CDR3 is built from 12 residues. V lost 8 bases and J lost 2, with 10 bases in between. Germline CDR1 and CDR2: SGHTA and FQGTGA. In nucleotides, the CDR3 is TGTGCCAGCGGCTCGAACCCCTACGAGCAGTACTTC. Translating gives CASGSNPYEQYF.

This clonotype came up many times. This chain links TRBV19 with TRBJ1-2; D remains unclear. The germline CDR1 and CDR2 sequences are LNHDA and SQIVND (reference sequence). Trimming cost V 5 bases and J 3 bases, with 16 bases left between them. This CDR3 is 15 amino acids long. The CDR3 here is CASSARGGSDYGYTF. As DNA, the CDR3 is TGTGCCAGTAGTGCCCGGGGAGGGTCGGACTATGGCTACACCTTC.

The sample holds one count of this clonotype. This may arise from a read error, as a much more abundant clone is one base away. The rearrangement links TRBV7-2 to TRBJ2-7, with TRBD2 identical over 11 bases. This CDR3 spans 15 amino acids. Germline CDR1 and CDR2: SGHTA and FQGNSA. The DNA of the CDR3 is TGTGTCAGCAGCGCGGCCGGGACTAGCGGATACGAGCAGTACTTC. Its translation is CVSSAAGTSGYEQYF.

The table lists this clonotype with many counts. The rearrangement joins TRBV28 to TRBJ1-1; D is unclear. Germline CDR1 and CDR2: MDHEN and SYDVKM. V gave up 7 bases and J gave up 1 base, with 7 bases separating them. The CDR3 totals 12 residues. The CDR3: CASTLSNTEAFF. The CDR3 bases are TGTGCCAGCACCCTATCGAACACTGAAGCTTTCTTT.

The V call is TRBV7-9, the J call TRBJ2-6; D remains ambiguous. Trimming removed 5 bases from V and 6 bases from J, with 11 bases in between. There are 14 residues in the CDR3. Germline assignment: CDR1 SEHNR and CDR2 FQNEAQ (reference sequence). The CDR3 DNA sequence: TGTGCCAGCAGCGCCGCTGGAGAGGCCAACGTCCTGACTTTC. Translating it yields CASSAAGEANVLTF.

The table lists this clonotype with a few counts. The chain links TRBV28 to TRBJ2-7; 7 bases fit TRBD1. The CDR3 runs 18 residues. V shed 8 bases and J 0 bases; nucleotides not matched to a gene: 19. CDR1 MDHEN and CDR2 SYDVKM come from the germline V gene. The CDR3 DNA sequence: TGTGCCAGCCTTTCCAGGGACAGCCGTACCTACAGCTCCTACGAGCAGTACTTC. Residues: CASLSRDSRTYSSYEQYF.

The CDR3 bases are TGTGCCAGCAGCCTGTCGGACGGAGCCTACGAGCAGTACTTC. Translation gives CASSLSDGAYEQYF. V and J are TRBV7-9 and TRBJ2-7; D uncertain. Germline CDR1 is SEHNR and CDR2 is FQNEAQ (reference sequence). The CDR3 consists of 14 residues. V was clipped by 5 bases and J by 2 bases, with 13 bases between them. Full variable domain (missing parts from reference TRBV7-9 and TRBJ2-7): DTGVSQNPRHKITKRGQNVTFRCDPISEHNRLYWYRQTLGQGPEFLTYFQNEAQLEKSRLLSDRFSAERPKGSFSTLEIQRTEQGDSAMYLCASSLSDGAYEQYFGPGTRLTVT.

This clonotype was seen only a few times. This chain links TRBV29-1 with TRBJ1-2; 7 nucleotides line up with TRBD1. This CDR3 region has 14 residues. Germline V gene lookup returns CDR1 SQVTM and CDR2 ANQGSEA. The V segment lost 3 bases and the J segment 2 bases; nucleotides outside the gene matches: 6. CDR3 coding DNA: TGCAGCGTTGAGTCAACAGGGGACAACTATGGCTACACCTTC. Encoded protein: CSVESTGDNYGYTF.

The table lists this clonotype with many counts. The chain couples TRBV12-3 or TRBV12-4 to TRBJ2-7; D call uncertain. CDR3 length: 13 residues. Trimming left V 0 bases short and J 4 bases short, with 7 bases between. Here the CDR3 reads CASSLAPIYEQYF. Here the CDR3 DNA reads TGTGCCAGCAGTTTAGCGCCCATTTACGAGCAGTACTTC.

The chain employs TRBV7-2 and TRBJ1-2; 8 bases map to TRBD1. This CDR3 is built from 16 residues. J gave up 6 bases and V 5 bases, and 14 bases lay outside the gene matches. The germline V gene has CDR1 SGHTA and CDR2 FQGNSA. CDR3 coding DNA: TGTGCCAGCAGCAGAATTATCGGACAGGGCAGGAATGGCTACACCTTC. Protein sequence: CASSRIIGQGRNGYTF.

On this clonotype: A much more abundant neighbour one base away suggests this may be a read error. The rearrangement joins TRBV6-1 to TRBJ2-5; TRBD2 might be the D (7 bases). CDR1 is MNHNS, CDR2 SASEGT, per germline. CDR3 length: 14 residues. This chain's CDR3 is CASQGGDTIETQYF. The CDR3 nucleotides are TGTGCTAGCCAGGGAGGGGACACGATAGAGACCCAGTACTTC.

This clonotype has ten or more counts. This chain connects TRBV6-1 to TRBJ1-5; D might be TRBD1 (5 bases). CDR1 is MNHNS, CDR2 SASEGT, per germline. The CDR3 totals 14 residues. Trimming pared 3 bases from V and 4 bases from J, leaving 10 bases between. CDR3 amino acids: CASSDPRVNQPQHF. CDR3 bases: TGTGCCAGCAGTGATCCCAGGGTTAATCAGCCCCAGCATTTT.

The chain has TRBV20-1 and TRBJ1-1; 8 nucleotides agree with TRBD1. The V gene's germline CDR1 is DFQATT and CDR2 SNEGSKA (reference sequence). After removal of 0 bases from V and 4 bases from J, the junction contained 16 bases not matched to a gene. The CDR3 totals 18 residues. The CDR3 spells CSARDQSLKDRVGTEAFF. CDR3 DNA sequence: TGCAGTGCTAGAGATCAAAGTCTCAAGGACAGGGTCGGCACTGAAGCTTTCTTT.

In the case of this clonotype: A much bigger clone sits one base away, suggesting this may be a read error. V gene TRBV6-2 or TRBV6-3 combines with J gene TRBJ1-1; D call uncertain. There are 13 residues in the CDR3. Germline assignment: CDR1 MNHEY and CDR2 SVGEGT. The CDR3 protein is CASIGRMNTAAFF. DNA for the CDR3: TGTGCCAGCATAGGACGGATGAACACTGCAGCTTTCTTT.

This chain joins TRBV7-9 and TRBJ2-7, with D possibly TRBD2 on 6 matching bases. Trimming pared 3 bases from V and 6 bases from J, leaving 18 bases between. Germline-derived CDR1 and CDR2 are SEHNR and FQNEAQ (reference sequence). This CDR3 is built from 15 residues. In DNA form, the CDR3 reads TGTGCCAGCAGCTTCCCCGGGGGAGACCTTGGCGAGCAGTACTTC. Its protein product is CASSFPGGDLGEQYF.